This T cell receptor beta chain was identified in a study (dated by TCRdb to about 2016). Library preparation was by RT-PCR. Instrument on record: Illumina MiSeq. TCRdb itself trimmed the public reads at Q25 with fastp, ran MiXCR and retained productive beta chains. Rows are unified per CDR3 protein, each entry keeping the most common DNA and genes. Present in this sample are about 680,000 distinct CDR3 sequences, about 14% of which were seen just once. The ten largest clones add up to 3.6% of the sample. Regarding this clonotype: This receptor's antigen is unknown. No per-base quality is available; no much larger clone lies one base away.

Sequenced input: memory CD4+ T cells from blood. The clonotype comes from a female donor in good health, serving as a healthy control.

The nucleotide sequence is given as TGCAGCGTTAAATCAGTCGTACCGTTCTTC. This is translated as CSVKSVVPFF. Recombination joined TRBV29-1 with TRBJ2-1; no confident D gene assignment can be made. CDR1 SQVTM and CDR2 ANQGSEA were looked up in the germline V gene. From cysteine to phenylalanine, the CDR3 is 10 amino acids long. Only the CDR3 DNA is retained, 30 bases long and in frame from the first base. Trimming costs V 5 bases and J 15 bases, and their ends lie 14 bases apart.